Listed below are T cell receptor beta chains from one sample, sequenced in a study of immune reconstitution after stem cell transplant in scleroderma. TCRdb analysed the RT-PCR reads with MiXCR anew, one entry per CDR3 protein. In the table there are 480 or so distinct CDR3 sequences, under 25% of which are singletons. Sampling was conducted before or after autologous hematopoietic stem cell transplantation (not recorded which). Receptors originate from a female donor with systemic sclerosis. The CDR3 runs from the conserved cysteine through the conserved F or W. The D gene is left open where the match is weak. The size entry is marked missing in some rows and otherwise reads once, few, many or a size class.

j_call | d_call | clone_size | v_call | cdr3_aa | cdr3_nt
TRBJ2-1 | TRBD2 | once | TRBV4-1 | CASSQDPRGGGGGGYEQFF | TGCGCCAGCAGCCAAGATCCCCGTGGCGGCGGCGGGGGGGGCTATGAGCAGTTCTTC
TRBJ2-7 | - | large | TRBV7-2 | CASSPGRNSYEQYF | TGTGCCAGCAGCCCCGGACGTAACTCCTACGAGCAGTACTTC
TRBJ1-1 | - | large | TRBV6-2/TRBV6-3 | CATTWSTEAFF | TGTGCCACCACTTGGAGCACTGAAGCTTTCTTT
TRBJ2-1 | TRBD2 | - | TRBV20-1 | CSARDRAGNYNEQFF | TGCAGTGCTAGAGATAGAGCGGGGAACTACAATGAGCAGTTCTTC
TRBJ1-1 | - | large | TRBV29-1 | CSVRVNTEAFF | TGCAGCGTTCGGGTGAACACTGAAGCTTTCTTT
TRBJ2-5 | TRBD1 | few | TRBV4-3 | CASSPGTGEQETQYF | TGCGCCAGCAGCCCCGGGACAGGCGAACAAGAGACCCAGTACTTC
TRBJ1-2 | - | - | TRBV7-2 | CAGEDGADYGYTF | TGTGCCGGGGAGGACGGCGCTGACTATGGCTACACCTTC
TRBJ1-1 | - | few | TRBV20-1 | CSARDPGKGNTEAFF | TGCAGTGCTAGAGATCCGGGAAAAGGGAACACTGAAGCTTTCTTT
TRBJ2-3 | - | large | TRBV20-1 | CSARDPFKALSTDTQYF | TGCAGTGCTAGAGATCCTTTTAAGGCTCTTAGCACAGATACGCAGTATTTT
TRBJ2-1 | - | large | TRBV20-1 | CSASSLSGEQFF | TGCAGTGCTAGTTCGCTGTCGGGGGAGCAGTTCTTC
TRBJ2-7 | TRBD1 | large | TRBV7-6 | CASSPYGTGIYEQYF | TGTGCCAGCAGCCCGTACGGGACAGGGATCTACGAGCAGTACTTC
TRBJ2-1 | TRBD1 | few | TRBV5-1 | CASSLQGTDYNEQFF | TGCGCCAGCAGCCTACAGGGGACAGACTACAATGAGCAGTTCTTC
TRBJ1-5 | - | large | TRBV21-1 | CASSFPGRNQPQHF | TGTGCCAGCAGCTTCCCTGGGAGGAATCAGCCCCAGCATTTT
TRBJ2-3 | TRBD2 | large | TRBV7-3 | CASSLTVRGGRTDTQYF | TGTGCCAGCAGCTTAACTGTGCGGGGGGGCCGCACAGATACGCAGTATTTT
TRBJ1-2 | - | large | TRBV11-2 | CASSLSGQILLHGYTF | TGTGCCAGCAGCTTATCAGGACAGATACTTCTACATGGCTACACCTTC
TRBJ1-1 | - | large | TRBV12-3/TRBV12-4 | CASSFTHSSNTEAFF | TGTGCCAGCAGTTTCACGCACAGCTCGAACACTGAAGCTTTCTTT
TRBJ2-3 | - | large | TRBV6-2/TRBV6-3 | CASSYGPDTQYF | TGTGCCAGCAGTTACGGGCCAGATACGCAGTATTTT
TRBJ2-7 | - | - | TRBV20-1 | CSASPGFNEQYF | TGCAGTGCTAGTCCGGGTTTTAACGAGCAGTACTTC
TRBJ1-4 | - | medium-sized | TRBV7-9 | CASSSMGSTEKLFF | TGTGCCAGCAGCTCAATGGGTAGCACTGAAAAACTGTTTTTT
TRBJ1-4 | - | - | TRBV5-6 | CASSLWTEKLFF | TGTGCCAGCAGCCTATGGACGGAAAAACTGTTTTTT
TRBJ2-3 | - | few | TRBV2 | CASSALWPPQRRSTDTQYF | TGTGCCAGCAGTGCCCTATGGCCCCCGCAGCGCCGAAGCACAGATACGCAGTATTTT
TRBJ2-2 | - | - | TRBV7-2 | CASSLLRVNTGELFF | TGTGCCAGCAGCTTACTCAGGGTGAACACCGGGGAGCTGTTTTTT
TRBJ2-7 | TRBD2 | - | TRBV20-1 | CSARDLLRREFGEQYF | TGCAGTGCTAGAGATCTATTGAGGCGGGAGTTTGGTGAGCAGTACTTC
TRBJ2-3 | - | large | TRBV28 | CASSSGYGAQIKTDTQYF | TGTGCCAGCAGCTCAGGGTACGGGGCCCAGATAAAAACAGATACGCAGTATTTT
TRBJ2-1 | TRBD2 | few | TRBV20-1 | CRPGGALSYNEQFF | TGCAGACCGGGAGGCGCTTTGTCCTACAATGAGCAGTTCTTC
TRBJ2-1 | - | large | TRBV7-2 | CASSVDNEQFF | TGTGCCAGCAGCGTGGACAATGAGCAGTTCTTC
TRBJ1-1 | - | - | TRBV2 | CASNIGWGGRSVLVNTEAFF | TGTGCCAGCAACATCGGCTGGGGGGGGCGCTCGGTATTGGTGAACACTGAAGCTTTCTTT
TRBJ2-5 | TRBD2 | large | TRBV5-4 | CASSFTSGIEETQYF | TGTGCCAGCAGCTTCACTAGCGGGATTGAGGAGACCCAGTACTTC
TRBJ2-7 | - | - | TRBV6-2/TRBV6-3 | CASSYSPVWSSYEQYF | TGTGCCAGCAGTTACTCGCCGGTTTGGAGCTCCTACGAGCAGTACTTC
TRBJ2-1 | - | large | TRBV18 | CASSPLRVVCDEQFF | TGTGCCAGCTCACCACTAAGGGTCGTTTGTGATGAGCAGTTCTTC
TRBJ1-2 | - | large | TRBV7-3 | CASSLGGGYGYTF | TGTGCCAGCAGCTTAGGGGGAGGGTATGGCTACACCTTC
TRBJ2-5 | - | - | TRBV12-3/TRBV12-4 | CASSFSGEGETQYF | TGTGCCAGCAGTTTTAGCGGAGAAGGGGAGACCCAGTACTTC
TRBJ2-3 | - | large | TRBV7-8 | CASSLNPLGVTDTQYF | TGTGCCAGCAGCTTAAACCCTCTGGGGGTCACAGATACGCAGTATTTT
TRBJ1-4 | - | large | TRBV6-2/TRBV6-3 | CASSPDLATGENEKLFF | TGTGCCAGCAGTCCCGATCTCGCGACAGGAGAAAATGAAAAACTGTTTTTT
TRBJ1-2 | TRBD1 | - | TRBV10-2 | CASSEETGLLNYGYTF | TGCGCCAGCAGTGAGGAGACAGGGCTTCTTAACTATGGCTACACCTTC
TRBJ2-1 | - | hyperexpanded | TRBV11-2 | CASSHLASSYNEQFF | TGTGCCAGCAGCCACCTAGCGAGCTCCTACAATGAGCAGTTCTTC
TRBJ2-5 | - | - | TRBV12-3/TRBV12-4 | CASSLGLQETQYF | TGTGCCAGCAGTTTAGGACTCCAAGAGACCCAGTACTTC
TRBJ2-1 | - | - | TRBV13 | CASSLGTYNEQFF | TGTGCCAGTAGCTTAGGAACTTACAATGAGCAGTTCTTC
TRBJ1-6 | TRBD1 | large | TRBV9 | CASSVGTGDSPLHF | TGTGCCAGCAGCGTAGGGACAGGGGATTCACCCCTCCACTTT
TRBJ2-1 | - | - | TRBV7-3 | CASSLSRDNNEQFF | TGTGCCAGCAGCTTATCCCGGGACAACAATGAGCAGTTCTTC
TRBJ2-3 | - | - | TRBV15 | CATSPREVLVVPDTQYF | TGTGCCACCAGCCCCAGGGAGGTACTAGTTGTCCCAGATACGCAGTATTTT
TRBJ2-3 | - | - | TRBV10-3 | CAIGLRPDGTQYF | TGTGCCATCGGGTTACGCCCGGACGGTACGCAGTATTTT
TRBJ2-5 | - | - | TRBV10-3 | CAISERQSQETQYF | TGTGCCATCAGTGAAAGACAGTCTCAAGAGACCCAGTACTTC
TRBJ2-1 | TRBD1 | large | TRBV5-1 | CASKGEAGQGHNEQFF | TGCGCCAGCAAGGGGGAGGCGGGACAGGGGCACAATGAGCAGTTCTTC
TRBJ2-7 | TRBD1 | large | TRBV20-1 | CSAPPQGAFNEQYF | TGCAGTGCGCCCCCACAGGGGGCTTTCAACGAGCAGTACTTC
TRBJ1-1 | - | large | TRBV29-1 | CSVRRNTEAFF | TGCAGCGTCCGCAGGAACACTGAAGCTTTCTTT
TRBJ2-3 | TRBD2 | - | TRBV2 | CASSEGPSGSTDTQYF | TGTGCCAGCAGTGAAGGGCCTAGCGGGAGCACAGATACGCAGTATTTT
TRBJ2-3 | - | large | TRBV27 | CASSPSTDTQYF | TGTGCCAGCAGTCCGAGCACAGATACGCAGTATTTT
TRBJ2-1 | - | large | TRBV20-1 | CSAGGGAGPNNEQFF | TGCAGTGCTGGGGGCGGGGCCGGTCCTAACAATGAGCAGTTCTTC
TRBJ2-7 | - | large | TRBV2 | CASSDHMDYEQYF | TGTGCCAGCAGTGACCACATGGACTACGAGCAGTACTTC
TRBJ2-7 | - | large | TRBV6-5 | CASSYSRQGTHEQYF | TGTGCCAGCAGTTACTCGAGGCAGGGCACGCACGAGCAGTACTTC
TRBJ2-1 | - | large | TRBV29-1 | CSVEGAAEKYNEQFF | TGCAGCGTTGAGGGGGCAGCGGAAAAGTACAATGAGCAGTTCTTC